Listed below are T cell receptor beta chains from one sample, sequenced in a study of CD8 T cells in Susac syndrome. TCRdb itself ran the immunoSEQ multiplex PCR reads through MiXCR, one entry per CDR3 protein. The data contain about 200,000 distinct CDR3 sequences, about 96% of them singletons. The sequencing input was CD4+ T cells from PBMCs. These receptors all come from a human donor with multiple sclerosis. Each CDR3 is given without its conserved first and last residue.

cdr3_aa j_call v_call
SVGDSQETQY TRBJ2-5 TRBV20-1
SAPPPGLASGNIQY TRBJ2-4 TRBV20-1
SVLHPAVDYGYT TRBJ1-2 TRBV29-1
ASSPDVGRGETQY TRBJ2-5 TRBV5-4
ASSLGQTGDEAF TRBJ1-1 TRBV5-1
ATSKGTGTSTDTQY TRBJ2-3 TRBV24-1
ASSQGVAETSTDTQY TRBJ2-3 TRBV4-2
ASSQAYYEQY TRBJ2-7 TRBV3-1
SATGGRFYEQY TRBJ2-7 TRBV20-1
AWSATQGNTEAF TRBJ1-1 TRBV30
ASSQFSAGGSNIQY TRBJ2-4 TRBV4-2
SASTPGLKDEQF TRBJ2-1 TRBV20-1
ASSPIGLARSYEQY TRBJ2-7 TRBV27
SGGPVGTQY TRBJ2-5 TRBV29-1
SAVLKGGRQAF TRBJ1-1 TRBV20-1
ASSLTAQETQY TRBJ2-5 TRBV7-3
SANSGGSYNEQF TRBJ2-1 TRBV20-1
ASSSPSRGYNEQF TRBJ2-1 TRBV5-4
ASSSRTSGGPGHEQF TRBJ2-1 TRBV4-2